This T cell receptor beta chain was sequenced in a study of blood T cell repertoires in COVID-19. Study as a whole: COVID-19 samples collected from the United States, Italy and Spain covered acute and convalescent phases. T cells, B-cell-depleted T cells, or PBMCs provided the cDNA or gDNA that served as material.

Authors' analysis steps: Using reference gene primer amplification, nucleated cell counts were estimated. The data were produced by immunoSEQ multiplex PCR, yet TCRdb's version contains in-frame clones alone and is incomplete. V and J calls and clone size are those listed in that table; D and trimming were worked out from the DNA. The profile shows tens of thousands of clones, around 86% of them singletons. Seattle patients were enrolled while actively infected and followed longitudinally. V was clipped by 5 bases and J by 4 bases; unmatched bases: 9. The CDR3 is made up of 15 amino acids. CDR1 SEHNR and CDR2 FQNEAQ come from the germline V gene (reference sequence).

V and J are TRBV7-9 and TRBJ1-1; 8 positions match TRBD1. The TCR comes from a man aged 55 to 70 with COVID-19, enrolled during active disease. Material: peripheral blood. The CDR3 coding sequence is TGTGCCAGCAGCCCCCGGACAGGGCGAGTCACTGAAGCTTTCTTT. Protein: CASSPRTGRVTEAFF.